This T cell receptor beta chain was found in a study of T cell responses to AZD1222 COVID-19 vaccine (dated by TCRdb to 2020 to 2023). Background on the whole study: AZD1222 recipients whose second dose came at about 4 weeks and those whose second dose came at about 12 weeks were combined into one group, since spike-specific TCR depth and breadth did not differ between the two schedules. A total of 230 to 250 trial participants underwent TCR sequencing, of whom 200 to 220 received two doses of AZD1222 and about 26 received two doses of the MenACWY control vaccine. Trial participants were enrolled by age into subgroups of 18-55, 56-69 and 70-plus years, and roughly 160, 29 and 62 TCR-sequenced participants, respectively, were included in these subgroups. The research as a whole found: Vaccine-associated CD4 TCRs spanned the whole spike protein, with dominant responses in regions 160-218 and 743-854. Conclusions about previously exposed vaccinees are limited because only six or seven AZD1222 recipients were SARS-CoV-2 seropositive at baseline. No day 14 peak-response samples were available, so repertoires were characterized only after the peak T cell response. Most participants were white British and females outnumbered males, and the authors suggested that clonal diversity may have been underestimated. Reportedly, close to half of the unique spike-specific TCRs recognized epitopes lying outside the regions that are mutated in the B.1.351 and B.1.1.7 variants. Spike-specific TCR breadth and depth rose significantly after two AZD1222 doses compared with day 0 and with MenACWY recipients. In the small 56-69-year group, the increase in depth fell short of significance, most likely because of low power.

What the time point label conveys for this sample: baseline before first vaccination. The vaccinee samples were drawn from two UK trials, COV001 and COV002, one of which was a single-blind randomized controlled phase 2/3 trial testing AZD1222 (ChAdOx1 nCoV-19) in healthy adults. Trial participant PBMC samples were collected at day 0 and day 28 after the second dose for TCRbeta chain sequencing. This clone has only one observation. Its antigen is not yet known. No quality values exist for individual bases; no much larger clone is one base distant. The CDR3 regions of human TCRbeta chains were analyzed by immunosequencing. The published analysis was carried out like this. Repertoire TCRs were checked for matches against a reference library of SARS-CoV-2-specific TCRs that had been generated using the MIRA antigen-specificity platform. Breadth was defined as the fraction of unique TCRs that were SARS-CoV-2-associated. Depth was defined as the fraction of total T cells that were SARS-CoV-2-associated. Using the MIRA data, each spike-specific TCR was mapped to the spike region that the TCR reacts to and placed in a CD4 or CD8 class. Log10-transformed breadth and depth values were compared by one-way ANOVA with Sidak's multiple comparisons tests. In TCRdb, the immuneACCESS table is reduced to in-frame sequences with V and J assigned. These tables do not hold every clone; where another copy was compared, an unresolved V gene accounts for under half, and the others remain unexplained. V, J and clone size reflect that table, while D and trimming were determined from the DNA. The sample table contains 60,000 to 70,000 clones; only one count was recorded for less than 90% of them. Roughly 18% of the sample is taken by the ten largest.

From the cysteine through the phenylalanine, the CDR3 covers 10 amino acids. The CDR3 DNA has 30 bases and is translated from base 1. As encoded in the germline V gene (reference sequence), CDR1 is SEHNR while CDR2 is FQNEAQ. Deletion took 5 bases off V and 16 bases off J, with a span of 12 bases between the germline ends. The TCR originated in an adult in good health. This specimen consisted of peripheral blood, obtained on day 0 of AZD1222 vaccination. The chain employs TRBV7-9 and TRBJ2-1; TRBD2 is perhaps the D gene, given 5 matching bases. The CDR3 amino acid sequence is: CASSRTQPFF. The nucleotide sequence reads TGTGCCAGCAGCCGGACTCAACCCTTCTTC.